The next 30 T cell receptor beta chains were all read from a single sample in a study of CD8 T cells in Susac syndrome. The RNA input was roughly 0.45 to 1 ug, and it was reverse transcribed with random hexamers. From the immunoSEQ multiplex PCR reads, TCRdb called clonotypes with MiXCR, one entry per CDR3 protein. The sample holds around 200,000 distinct CDR3 sequences, approximately 95% seen once. Sequences were obtained from CD8+ T cells from PBMCs. These TCRs come from a human donor with Susac syndrome.

The V gene is TRBV29-1, the J gene TRBJ2-7; tentative D call: TRBD2 (6 bases). The length of the CDR3 is 14 residues. V was shortened by 5 bases and J by 2 bases, with 16 bases between the two germline ends. Germline CDR1 SQVTM, CDR2 ANQGSEA. The CDR3 coding sequence is TGCAGCGTTTGCGGGGCGGACGATACCTACGAGCAGTACTTC. Its translation: CSVCGADDTYEQYF.

This rearrangement joins TRBV5-4 to TRBJ2-3; 8 nucleotides line up with TRBD1. The germline V gene has CDR1 SGHNT and CDR2 YYREEE (reference sequence). Unmatched junction bases numbered 5, after V lost 2 bases and J lost 6 bases. The CDR3 extends over 14 amino acids. For the CDR3, the DNA is TGTGCCAGCAGCTTTTCACAGGGGGTGGATACGCAGTATTTT. It is translated as CASSFSQGVDTQYF.

This chain uses TRBV20-1 with TRBJ2-1; D is perhaps TRBD1 or TRBD2 (5 bases each). V dropped 2 bases and J dropped 4 bases, with 12 bases sitting between them. Germline CDR1 and CDR2: DFQATT and SNEGSKA (reference sequence). CDR3 length: 14 amino acids. The CDR3: CSARKFGAYNEQFF. The CDR3 nucleotides are TGCAGTGCTAGAAAATTCGGGGCGTACAATGAGCAGTTCTTC.

The chain links TRBV12-3 or TRBV12-4 to TRBJ1-4; 9 nucleotides line up with TRBD1. The CDR3 runs to 15 residues. V was clipped by 5 bases and J by 8 bases; unmatched bases: 9. CDR3 in amino acids: CASSPEDRGKEKLFF. CDR3 DNA: TGTGCCAGCAGTCCAGAGGACAGGGGAAAAGAAAAACTGTTTTTT.

In nucleotides, the CDR3 is TGTGCCAGCAGCGTAGCTTCCTCCTACGAGCAGTACTTC. Protein sequence: CASSVASSYEQYF. The rearrangement uses TRBV9 and TRBJ2-7; D is unclear. Germline V gene sequence: CDR1 SGDLS, CDR2 YYNGEE. The CDR3 contains 13 residues. The V end lost 0 bases, the J end lost 0 bases, and 4 bases lay between the germline ends. The complete variable domain, with remaining parts taken from reference TRBV9 and TRBJ2-7, reads DSGVTQTPKHLITATGQRVTLRCSPRSGDLSVYWYQQSLDQGLQFLIQYYNGEERAKGNILERFSAQQFPDLHSELNLSSLELGDSALYFCASSVASSYEQYFGPGTRLTVT.

The CDR3 protein is CASSLDIRGTKNTEAFF. DNA for the CDR3: TGTGCCAGCAGCTTAGATATCCGGGGAACGAAGAACACTGAAGCTTTCTTT. V and J are TRBV11-2 and TRBJ1-1; D is unresolved. Looked up from germline, CDR1 is SGHAT and CDR2 is FQNNGV. The CDR3 contains 17 residues. Trimming pared 0 bases from V and 1 base from J, leaving 15 bases between. The entire variable domain, with the rest obtained from reference TRBV11-2 and TRBJ1-1, is as follows: EAGVAQSPRYKIIEKRQSVAFWCNPISGHATLYWYQQILGQGPKLLIQFQNNGVVDDSQLPKDRFSAERLKGVDSTLKIQPAKLEDSAVYLCASSLDIRGTKNTEAFFGQGTRLTVV.

The count of this clonotype is one. The chain links TRBV11-2 to TRBJ2-1, with D perhaps TRBD2 (7 bases). Germline V gene sequence: CDR1 SGHAT, CDR2 FQNNGV. The germline V and J ends were trimmed by 6 bases and 4 bases, with 13 bases remaining between them. The CDR3 totals 14 residues. In nucleotides, the CDR3 is TGTGCCAGCAGTTGGGGGGGCCTGTACAATGAGCAGTTCTTC. This gives the protein CASSWGGLYNEQFF.

J is TRBJ1-5 and V is TRBV21-1. TRBV21-1 is a recognized pseudogene. The CDR3 consists of 14 residues. The CDR3 DNA follows: TGTGCCAGCAGCAAAGCAGATAGCAATCAGCCCCAGCATTTT. Encoded protein: CASSKADSNQPQHF.

This chain connects TRBV2 to TRBJ2-7; D might be TRBD1 (6 bases). V lost 5 bases and J 0 bases, leaving 11 bases between the germline ends. This CDR3 region has 14 residues. Per germline, CDR1 SNHLY and CDR2 FYNNEI. The CDR3: CASSQGLYSYEQYF. The CDR3 bases are TGTGCCAGCAGTCAGGGGCTATACTCCTACGAGCAGTACTTC. The full variable domain, with the rest looked up from reference TRBV2 and TRBJ2-7, is EPEVTQTPSHQVTQMGQEVILRCVPISNHLYFYWYRQILGQKVEFLVSFYNNEISEKSEIFDDQFSVERPDGSNFTLKIRSTKLEDSAMYFCASSQGLYSYEQYFGPGTRLTVT.

This clonotype was counted once. V gene TRBV29-1 combines with J gene TRBJ2-2; D may correspond to TRBD1 or TRBD2 (6 bases each). Germline V lookup: CDR1 SQVTM, CDR2 ANQGSEA. Trimming shortened V by 3 bases and J by 5 bases, and 10 bases separated the two germline ends. The CDR3 runs 13 residues. CDR3 coding DNA: TGCAGCGTTGATGAGGGGGGAACCGGGGAGCTGTTTTTT. Translated: CSVDEGGTGELFF.

The V and J genes are TRBV24-1 and TRBJ1-3, with no clear D. Germline CDR1 KGHDR, CDR2 SFDVKD. CDR3 size: 14 residues. Trimming left V 3 bases short and J 4 bases short, with 9 bases between. CDR3: CATSDPGLGNTIYF. CDR3 sequence (DNA): TGTGCCACCAGTGATCCCGGGCTAGGAAACACCATATATTTT.

The rearrangement uses TRBV2 and TRBJ1-1, with D unresolved. The germline V and J ends were trimmed by 10 bases and 7 bases, with 19 bases remaining between them. Germline CDR1 SNHLY, CDR2 FYNNEI. The CDR3 runs to 13 residues. CDR3 in DNA: TGTGCCACCACAAAGGGCCTCTCAGGTGAAGCTTTCTTT. Amino acids: CATTKGLSGEAFF. Looking up the rest from reference TRBV2 and TRBJ1-1 gives the full variable domain: EPEVTQTPSHQVTQMGQEVILRCVPISNHLYFYWYRQILGQKVEFLVSFYNNEISEKSEIFDDQFSVERPDGSNFTLKIRSTKLEDSAMYFCATTKGLSGEAFFGQGTRLTVV.

The CDR3 loop is CSVRPWGHTEAFF. The CDR3 nucleotides read TGCAGTGTTCGACCTTGGGGTCACACTGAAGCTTTCTTT. The V gene is TRBV20-1, the J gene TRBJ1-1, with D unresolved. Trimming shortened V by 7 bases and J by 3 bases, and 15 bases separated the two germline ends. CDR3 size: 13 residues. Germline lookup yields CDR1 DFQATT and CDR2 SNEGSKA (reference sequence).

The V call is TRBV20-1, the J call TRBJ1-5; 9 nucleotides align to TRBD1. From germline, CDR1 is DFQATT and CDR2 SNEGSKA (reference sequence). CDR3 length equals 16 residues. With V trimmed by 2 bases and J by 7 bases, 12 bases remained unmatched. The CDR3 nucleotides are TGCAGTGCTAGACGGACCGGGACAGGGTTAAACCAGCCCCAGCATTTT. Amino acid sequence: CSARRTGTGLNQPQHF.

The chain links TRBV7-9 to TRBJ2-2; 11 bases are a match to TRBD2. Trimming at V came to 5 bases and at J to 5 bases, leaving 4 bases not matched to a gene. Germline assignment: CDR1 SEHNR and CDR2 FQNEAQ (reference sequence). The CDR3 extends over 15 amino acids. CDR3 amino acids: CASSPGTSGTGELFF. Written as DNA, the CDR3 is TGTGCCAGCAGCCCCGGGACTAGCGGTACCGGGGAGCTGTTTTTT.

The rearrangement uses TRBV4-1 and TRBJ2-5; D call uncertain. V was pared by 0 bases and J by 5 bases, with 13 bases between. The CDR3 has 15 residues. The germline V gene encodes CDR1 MGHRA and CDR2 YSYEKL. CDR3 in amino acids: CASSQERGGVETQYF. The CDR3 coding sequence is TGCGCCAGCAGCCAAGAACGAGGCGGCGTGGAGACCCAGTACTTC.

The chain links TRBV12-3 or TRBV12-4 to TRBJ2-7; a weak D match, TRBD1 (6 bases). With 5 bases removed from V and 3 bases from J, the gap between germline ends came to 14 bases. The CDR3 loop spans 14 amino acids. The chain's CDR3 is CASSPGTGIYEQYF. In DNA form, the CDR3 reads TGTGCCAGCAGTCCTGGCACAGGGATCTACGAGCAGTACTTC.

The V and J genes are TRBV29-1 and TRBJ1-1; D is unresolved. In germline, CDR1 is SQVTM, CDR2 ANQGSEA. The CDR3 contains 11 residues. The V end was cut by 4 bases, the J end by 1 base, with 4 bases between. The CDR3 DNA follows: TGCAGCGTTGTAGAGAACACTGAAGCTTTCTTT. Its protein product is CSVVENTEAFF. Variable domain in full (rest from reference TRBV29-1 and TRBJ1-1): SAVISQKPSRDICQRGTSLTIQCQVDSQVTMMFWYRQQPGQSLTLIATANQGSEATYESGFVIDKFPISRPNLTFSTLTVSNMSPEDSSIYLCSVVENTEAFFGQGTRLTVV.

V gene TRBV5-6 combines with J gene TRBJ2-1; the match to TRBD2 covers 14 bases. The CDR3 sequence is 14 residues long. From germline, CDR1 is SGHDT and CDR2 YYEEEE. The J segment lost 8 bases and the V segment lost 5 bases, leaving 3 bases of the junction unmatched. The CDR3 loop reads CASSGTSGSHEQFF. CDR3 DNA: TGTGCCAGCAGTGGGACTAGCGGGAGCCATGAGCAGTTCTTC.

J is TRBJ1-5 and V is TRBV20-1, with D uncertain. CDR3 length: 15 amino acids. Per germline, CDR1 DFQATT and CDR2 SNEGSKA (reference sequence). V gave up 3 bases and J gave up 5 bases, with 17 bases separating them. In nucleotides, the CDR3 is TGCAGTGCTAGCAGCACCCAAAGGGCCGATCAGCCCCAGCATTTT. It codes for CSASSTQRADQPQHF.

The chain links TRBV5-1 to TRBJ2-7; unclear D gene. This CDR3 has 14 residues. The V end lost 2 bases, the J end lost 5 bases, and 14 bases lay between the germline ends. Germline CDR1 reads SGHRS; CDR2 reads YFSETQ. The CDR3 nucleotides read TGCGCCAGCAGCTTTTCGCGGTCCCTGGACGAGCAGTACTTC. It specifies CASSFSRSLDEQYF.

CDR3 sequence: CASSSGGAYEQYF. The CDR3 region has the DNA TGTGCCAGCAGCTCCGGGGGGGCCTACGAGCAGTACTTC. J is TRBJ2-7 and V is TRBV12-3 or TRBV12-4; the match to TRBD2 covers 8 bases. The CDR3 runs to 13 residues. V lost 6 bases and J lost 2; bases outside the gene matches: 3.

V gene TRBV4-1 combines with J gene TRBJ1-1; D possibly corresponds to TRBD1 (5 bases). V gave up 6 bases and J gave up 1 base, with 15 bases separating them. Germline V lookup: CDR1 MGHRA, CDR2 YSYEKL. This CDR3 comprises 15 residues. CDR3 sequence: CASRDEGRWNTEAFF. The CDR3 DNA is TGCGCCAGCAGAGACGAGGGACGGTGGAACACTGAAGCTTTCTTT.

The chain has TRBV27 and TRBJ2-2; D uncertain. Trimming cost V 3 bases and J 9 bases, with 14 bases left between them. CDR3 length: 14 residues. CDR1 and CDR2 (germline): MNHEY, SMNVEV (reference sequence). The CDR3 nucleotides read TGTGCCAGCAGTTTGGTTGGGGTCCCCCGGGAGCTGTTTTTT. This codes for CASSLVGVPRELFF.

This clonotype was seen just once. V and J are TRBV6-2 or TRBV6-3 and TRBJ2-7; D is perhaps TRBD1 or TRBD2 (5 bases each). CDR3 length equals 15 residues. Germline-derived CDR1 and CDR2 are MNHEY and SVGEGT. The V end was cut by 5 bases, the J end by 0 bases, with 14 bases between. CDR3 sequence reads: CASSRGAPSSYEQYF. CDR3 nucleotide sequence: TGTGCCAGCAGTAGAGGGGCCCCTAGCTCCTACGAGCAGTACTTC.

This chain connects TRBV7-9 to TRBJ2-5, with D maybe TRBD1 (6 bases). CDR3 length: 15 residues. The germline V and J ends were trimmed by 5 bases and 1 base, with 14 bases remaining between them. Germline V gene lookup returns CDR1 SEHNR and CDR2 FQNEAQ (reference sequence). The CDR3 spells CASSRTTGSQETQYF. CDR3 bases: TGTGCCAGCAGCCGAACCACAGGGTCCCAAGAGACCCAGTACTTC.

The chain is built from TRBV2 and TRBJ2-1; tentatively, D is TRBD2 (5 bases). Germline CDR1 is SNHLY and CDR2 is FYNNEI. V shed 5 bases and J shed 4 bases, with 9 bases lying between them. The CDR3 is 13 residues long. The chain's CDR3 is CASSTGIYNEQFF. The CDR3 DNA sequence: TGTGCCAGCAGTACGGGGATTTACAATGAGCAGTTCTTC.

This chain joins TRBV20-1 and TRBJ2-7; TRBD1 matches at 9 bases. The CDR3 sequence is 14 residues long. Per the germline V gene, CDR1 is DFQATT and CDR2 is SNEGSKA (reference sequence). V lost 5 bases and J lost 2; bases outside the gene matches: 7. The CDR3 sequence: CSAAAGTGPYEQYF. The CDR3 DNA sequence: TGCAGTGCTGCCGCCGGGACAGGGCCCTACGAGCAGTACTTC.

This clonotype showed up just once. This chain joins TRBV9 and TRBJ1-3; maybe TRBD1 (5 bases). This CDR3 is 14 amino acids long. Germline lookup yields CDR1 SGDLS and CDR2 YYNGEE. The ends were cut back, 3 bases at V and 0 bases at J, with 7 bases in the middle. The CDR3 region is CASSGGASGNTIYF. The CDR3 DNA is TGTGCCAGCAGCGGAGGGGCCTCTGGAAACACCATATATTTT.

The chain couples TRBV7-9 to TRBJ2-7, with D possibly TRBD2 on 5 matching bases. The CDR3 extends over 14 amino acids. Trimming removed 3 bases from V and 2 bases from J, with 11 bases in between. The germline V gene has CDR1 SEHNR and CDR2 FQNEAQ (reference sequence). CDR3 residues: CASSFSVGTYEQYF. CDR3 DNA: TGTGCCAGCAGCTTTTCCGTCGGGACCTACGAGCAGTACTTC.